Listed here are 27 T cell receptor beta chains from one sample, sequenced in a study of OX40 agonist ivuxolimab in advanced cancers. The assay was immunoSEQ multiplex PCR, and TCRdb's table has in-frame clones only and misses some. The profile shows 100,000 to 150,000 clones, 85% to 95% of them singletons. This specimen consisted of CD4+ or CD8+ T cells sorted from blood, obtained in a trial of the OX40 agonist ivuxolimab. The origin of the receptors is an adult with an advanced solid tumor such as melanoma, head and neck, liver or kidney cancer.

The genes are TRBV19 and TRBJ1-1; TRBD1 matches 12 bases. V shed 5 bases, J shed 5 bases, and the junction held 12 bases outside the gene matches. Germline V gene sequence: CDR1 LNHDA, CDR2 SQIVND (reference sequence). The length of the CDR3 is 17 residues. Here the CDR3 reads CASSLLPGQGARTEAFF. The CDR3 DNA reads TGTGCCAGTAGTCTCCTCCCGGGACAGGGGGCGAGAACTGAAGCTTTCTTT.

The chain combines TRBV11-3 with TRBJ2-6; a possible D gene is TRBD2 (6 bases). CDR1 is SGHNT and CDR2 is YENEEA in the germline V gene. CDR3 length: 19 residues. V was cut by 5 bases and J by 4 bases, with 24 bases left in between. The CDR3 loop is CASSPGTGKGPLGANVLTF. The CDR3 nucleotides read TGTGCCAGCAGCCCCGGGACTGGAAAGGGTCCTTTGGGGGCCAACGTCCTGACTTTC.

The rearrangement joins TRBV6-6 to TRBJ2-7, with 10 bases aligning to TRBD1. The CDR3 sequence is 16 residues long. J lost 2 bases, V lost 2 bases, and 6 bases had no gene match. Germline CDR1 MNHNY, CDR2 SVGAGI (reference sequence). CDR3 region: CASSYRQGASTYEQYF. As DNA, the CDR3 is TGTGCCAGCAGTTACCGACAGGGGGCCAGTACCTACGAGCAGTACTTC.

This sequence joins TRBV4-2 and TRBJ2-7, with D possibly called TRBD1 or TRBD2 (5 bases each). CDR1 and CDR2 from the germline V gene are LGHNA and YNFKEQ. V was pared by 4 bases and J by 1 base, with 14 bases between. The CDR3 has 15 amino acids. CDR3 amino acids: CASSPRGPESYEQYF. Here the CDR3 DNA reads TGTGCCAGCAGCCCGAGGGGACCGGAATCCTACGAGCAGTACTTC.

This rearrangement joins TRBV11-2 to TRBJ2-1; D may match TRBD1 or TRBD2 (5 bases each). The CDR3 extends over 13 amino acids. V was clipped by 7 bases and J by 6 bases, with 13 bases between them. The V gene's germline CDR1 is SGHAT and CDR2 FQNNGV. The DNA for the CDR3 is TGTGCCAGCACAGTGGGACGGTCCAATGAGCAGTTCTTC. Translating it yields CASTVGRSNEQFF.

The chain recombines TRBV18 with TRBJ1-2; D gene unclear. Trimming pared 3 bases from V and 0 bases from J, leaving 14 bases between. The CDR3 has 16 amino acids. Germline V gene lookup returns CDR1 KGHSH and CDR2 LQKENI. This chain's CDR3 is CASSPRTLSSNYGYTF. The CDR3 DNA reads TGTGCCAGCTCACCTAGGACCCTGTCTTCTAACTATGGCTACACCTTC.

CDR3 sequence: CASSQRATLANEKLFF. The CDR3 coding sequence is TGTGCCAGCAGCCAGCGGGCCACCCTAGCGAATGAAAAACTGTTTTTT. The rearrangement links TRBV7-9 to TRBJ1-4; D unclear. V was trimmed by 5 bases and J by 5 bases, leaving 18 bases between them. Germline CDR1 reads SEHNR; CDR2 reads FQNEAQ (reference sequence). The CDR3 totals 16 residues.

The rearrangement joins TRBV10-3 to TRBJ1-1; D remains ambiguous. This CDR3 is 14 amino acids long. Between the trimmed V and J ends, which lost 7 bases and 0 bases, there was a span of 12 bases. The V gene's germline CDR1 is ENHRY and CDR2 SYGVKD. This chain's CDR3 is CAIKISGLNTEAFF. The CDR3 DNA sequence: TGTGCCATCAAAATCTCGGGGTTGAACACTGAAGCTTTCTTT.

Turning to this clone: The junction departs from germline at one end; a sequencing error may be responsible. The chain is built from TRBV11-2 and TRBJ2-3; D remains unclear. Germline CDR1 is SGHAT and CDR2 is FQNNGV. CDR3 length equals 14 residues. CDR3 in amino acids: CASSLVVSSETQYF. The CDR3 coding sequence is TGTGCCAGCAGCTTAGTTGTTTCGTCAGAAACGCAGTATTTT.

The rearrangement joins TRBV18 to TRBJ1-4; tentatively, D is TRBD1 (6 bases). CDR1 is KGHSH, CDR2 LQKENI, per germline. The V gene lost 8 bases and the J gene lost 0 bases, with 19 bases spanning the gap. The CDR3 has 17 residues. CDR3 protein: CASHDLTGTATNEKLFF. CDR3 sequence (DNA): TGTGCCAGCCACGACCTTACAGGGACTGCAACTAATGAAAAACTGTTTTTT.

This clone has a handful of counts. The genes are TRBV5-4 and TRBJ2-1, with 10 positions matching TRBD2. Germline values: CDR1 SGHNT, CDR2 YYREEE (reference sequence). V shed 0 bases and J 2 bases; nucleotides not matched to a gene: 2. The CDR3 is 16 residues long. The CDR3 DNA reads TGTGCCAGCAGCTTGGATCTAGCGGGAGCCTACAATGAGCAGTTCTTC. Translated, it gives CASSLDLAGAYNEQFF. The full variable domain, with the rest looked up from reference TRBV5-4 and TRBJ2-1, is ETGVTQSPTHLIKTRGQQVTLRCSSQSGHNTVSWYQQALGQGPQFIFQYYREEENGRGNFPPRFSGLQFPNYSSELNVNALELDDSALYLCASSLDLAGAYNEQFFGPGTRLTVL.

The CDR3 spells CASSEFDRGNSPLHF. The CDR3 region has the DNA TGTGCCAGCAGTGAGTTCGACAGGGGCAATTCACCCCTCCACTTT. This sequence joins TRBV6-1 and TRBJ1-6; 8 nucleotides line up with TRBD1. The V gene end was trimmed by 3 bases and the J gene end by 7 bases; junction bases not matched to a gene: 5. Germline V gene lookup returns CDR1 MNHNS and CDR2 SASEGT. The CDR3 runs to 15 residues.

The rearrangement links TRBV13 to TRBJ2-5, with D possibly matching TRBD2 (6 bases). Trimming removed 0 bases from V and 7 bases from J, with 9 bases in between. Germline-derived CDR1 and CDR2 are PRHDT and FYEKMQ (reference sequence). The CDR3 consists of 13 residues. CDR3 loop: CASSLGRGRTQYF. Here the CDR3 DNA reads TGTGCCAGCAGCTTAGGTCGGGGGAGGACCCAGTACTTC. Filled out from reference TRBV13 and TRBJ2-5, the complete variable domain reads AAGVIQSPRHLIKEKRETATLKCYPIPRHDTVYWYQQGPGQDPQFLISFYEKMQSDKGSIPDRFSAQQFSDYHSELNMSSLELGDSALYFCASSLGRGRTQYFGPGTRLLVL.

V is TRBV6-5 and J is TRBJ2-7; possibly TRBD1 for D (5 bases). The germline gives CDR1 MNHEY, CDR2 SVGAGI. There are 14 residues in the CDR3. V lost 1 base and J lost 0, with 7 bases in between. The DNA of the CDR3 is TGTGCCAGCAGTTACTACAGGTCCTCCTACGAGCAGTACTTC. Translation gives CASSYYRSSYEQYF.

DNA of the CDR3: TGTGCCAGCAGCTTAAAACAGGGAGTCGAGACCCAGTACTTC. Its protein product is CASSLKQGVETQYF. V is TRBV7-9 and J is TRBJ2-5; a possible D gene is TRBD1 (6 bases). Trimming cost V 2 bases and J 5 bases, with 12 bases left between them. Germline assignment: CDR1 SEHNR and CDR2 FQNEAQ (reference sequence). The CDR3 has 14 amino acids.

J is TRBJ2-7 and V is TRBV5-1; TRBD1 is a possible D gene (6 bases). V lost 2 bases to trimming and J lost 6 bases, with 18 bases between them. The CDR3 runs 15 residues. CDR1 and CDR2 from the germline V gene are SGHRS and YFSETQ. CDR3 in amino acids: CASSFGQTPIGEQYF. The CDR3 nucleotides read TGCGCCAGCAGCTTCGGACAGACGCCAATTGGCGAGCAGTACTTC.

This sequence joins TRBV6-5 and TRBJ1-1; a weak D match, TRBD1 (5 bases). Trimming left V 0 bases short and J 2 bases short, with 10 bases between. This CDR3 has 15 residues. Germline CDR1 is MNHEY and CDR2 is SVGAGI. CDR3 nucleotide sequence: TGTGCCAGCAGTTACTCGAACCAGGGAAACACTGAAGCTTTCTTT. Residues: CASSYSNQGNTEAFF.

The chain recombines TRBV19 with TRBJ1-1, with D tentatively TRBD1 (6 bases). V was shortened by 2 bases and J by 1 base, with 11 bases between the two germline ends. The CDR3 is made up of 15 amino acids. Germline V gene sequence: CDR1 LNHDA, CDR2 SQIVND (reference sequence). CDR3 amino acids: CASSIIGRGNTEAFF. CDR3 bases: TGTGCCAGTAGTATAATAGGCAGGGGGAACACTGAAGCTTTCTTT.

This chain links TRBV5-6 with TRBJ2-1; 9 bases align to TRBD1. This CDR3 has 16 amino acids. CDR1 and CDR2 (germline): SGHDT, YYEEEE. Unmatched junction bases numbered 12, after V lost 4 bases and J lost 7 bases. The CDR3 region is CASSRALGTGTNEQFF. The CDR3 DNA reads TGTGCCAGCAGCCGGGCTCTTGGGACAGGGACTAATGAGCAGTTCTTC.

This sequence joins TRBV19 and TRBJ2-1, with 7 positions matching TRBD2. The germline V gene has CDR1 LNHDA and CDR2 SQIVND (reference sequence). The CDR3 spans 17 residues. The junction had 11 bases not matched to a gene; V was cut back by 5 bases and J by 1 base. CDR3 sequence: CASSRSGLAVSYNEQFF. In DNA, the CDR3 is TGTGCCAGTAGTCGCTCGGGGCTAGCGGTGTCCTACAATGAGCAGTTCTTC.

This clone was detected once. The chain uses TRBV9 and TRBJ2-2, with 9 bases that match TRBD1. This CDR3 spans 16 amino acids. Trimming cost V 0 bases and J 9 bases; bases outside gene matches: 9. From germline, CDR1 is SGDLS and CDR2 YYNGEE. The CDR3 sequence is CASSVDPGQGFRELFF. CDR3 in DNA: TGTGCCAGCAGCGTAGATCCAGGACAGGGGTTCAGGGAGCTGTTTTTT.

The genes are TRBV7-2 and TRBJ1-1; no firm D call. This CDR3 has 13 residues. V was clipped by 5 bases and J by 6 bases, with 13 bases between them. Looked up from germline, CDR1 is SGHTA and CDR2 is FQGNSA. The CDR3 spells CASSNFREAEAFF. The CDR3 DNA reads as TGTGCCAGCAGCAATTTCCGGGAGGCTGAAGCTTTCTTT.

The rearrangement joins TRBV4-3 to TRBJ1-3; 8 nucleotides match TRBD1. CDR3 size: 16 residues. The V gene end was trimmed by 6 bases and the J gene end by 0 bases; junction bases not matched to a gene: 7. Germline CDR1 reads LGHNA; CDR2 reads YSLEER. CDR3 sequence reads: CASSRQGPDSGNTIYF. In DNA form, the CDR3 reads TGCGCCAGCAGTCGACAGGGGCCTGACTCTGGAAACACCATATATTTT.

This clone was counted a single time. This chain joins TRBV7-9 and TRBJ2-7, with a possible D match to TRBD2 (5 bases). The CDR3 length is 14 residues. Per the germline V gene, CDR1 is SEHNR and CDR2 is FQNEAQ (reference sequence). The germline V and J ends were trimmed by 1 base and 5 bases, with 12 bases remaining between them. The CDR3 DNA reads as TGTGCCAGCAGCTTAGATCGGGGATCTGACGAGCAGTACTTC. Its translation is CASSLDRGSDEQYF.

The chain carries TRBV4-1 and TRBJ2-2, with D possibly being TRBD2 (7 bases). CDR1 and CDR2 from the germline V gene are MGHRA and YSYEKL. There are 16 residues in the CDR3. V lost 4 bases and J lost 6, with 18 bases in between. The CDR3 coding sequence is TGCGCCAGCAGCCGCCCATTGGGGGAGGGGGCCGGGGAGCTGTTTTTT. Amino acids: CASSRPLGEGAGELFF.

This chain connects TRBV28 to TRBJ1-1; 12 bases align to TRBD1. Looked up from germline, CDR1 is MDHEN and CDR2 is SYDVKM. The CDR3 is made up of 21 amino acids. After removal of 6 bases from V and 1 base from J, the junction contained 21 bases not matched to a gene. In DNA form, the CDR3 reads TGTGCCAGCAGCCCCGCTCTCCCGGGACAGGGGGCGGGCTTGGGGAACACTGAAGCTTTCTTT. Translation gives CASSPALPGQGAGLGNTEAFF.

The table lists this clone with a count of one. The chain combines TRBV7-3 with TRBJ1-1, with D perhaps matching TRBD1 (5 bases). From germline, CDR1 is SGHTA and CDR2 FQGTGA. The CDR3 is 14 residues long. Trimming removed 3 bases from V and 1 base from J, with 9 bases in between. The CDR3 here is CASSLVGGNTEAFF. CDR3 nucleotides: TGTGCCAGCAGCTTGGTCGGGGGGAACACTGAAGCTTTCTTT.